This TCR beta chain comes out of a study of regulatory T cells in long-lasting Graves disease. Notes on the study in general: Lower TCR diversity characterized persistent Graves' patients relative to newly diagnosed patients.

There are many counts of this clonotype. What it recognizes is unknown. Library construction for TCR beta used iRepertoire HTBI primers and Arm-PCR of CDR3 regions. TCRdb reprocessed the multiplex PCR reads via MiXCR and lists one record per CDR3 protein. The repertoire has roughly 560,000 distinct CDR3 sequences, approximately 12% of them found once; the top ten carry approximately 9%. Trimming stripped 3 bases from V and 10 bases from J, with 12 bases between. From germline, CDR1 is MDHEN and CDR2 SYDVKM. The CDR3 covers 12 residues. Time point: newly diagnosed GD, antithyroid drugs for less than 3 months. Extracted RNA from PBMCs served as the source of the TCR library. Roughly 9 milliliters of peripheral blood were drawn into EDTA tubes. The sample also formed part of further work on T cells in Graves' hyperthyroidism and ophthalmopathy. That paper states: First-round RT-PCR with HTBI primers amplified the TCR CDR3 region. A 13 V-J signature model discriminated ophthalmopathy versus stable hyperthyroidism.

Sequencing used peripheral blood mononuclear cells (PBMCs), obtained at new diagnosis, from a patient treated with antithyroid drugs. The chain has TRBV28 and TRBJ1-1, with D possibly TRBD1 on 5 matching bases. This receptor was taken from a woman aged 30 to 39 with Graves disease. Here the CDR3 reads CASSFAPGSAFF. The CDR3 bases are TGTGCCAGCAGTTTCGCCCCAGGGTCAGCTTTCTTT.